One sample yielded the 5 T cell receptor beta chains listed below, sequenced in a study of regulatory T cells in long-lasting Graves disease. Time point reported: newly diagnosed GD, antithyroid drugs for less than 3 months. RNA from PBMCs was the source of the TCR library. Investigators prepared the TCR beta libraries by applying iRepertoire HTBI primers and Arm-PCR of CDR3 regions. From the multiplex PCR reads, TCRdb called clonotypes with MiXCR, one entry per CDR3 protein. Of some 500,000 distinct CDR3 sequences in the sample, roughly 13% are singletons; the top ten hold approximately 9.3%. The sample also formed part of further work on T cells in Graves' hyperthyroidism and ophthalmopathy.

Sequencing used peripheral blood mononuclear cells (PBMCs), obtained at new diagnosis, from a patient treated with antithyroid drugs. The receptors were sampled from a man aged 25 to 45 with Graves disease.

The V and J genes are TRBV7-9 and TRBJ2-5; TRBD1 or TRBD2 may be the D gene (6 bases each). The CDR3 is 14 residues long. The germline V gene has CDR1 SEHNR and CDR2 FQNEAQ (reference sequence). The germline V and J ends were trimmed by 4 bases and 4 bases, with 13 bases remaining between them. The CDR3 here is CASSWIEGGETQYF. The CDR3, as DNA: TGTGCCAGCAGCTGGATAGAGGGGGGAGAGACCCAGTACTTC.

Ten or more counts support this clonotype. V is TRBV6-1 and J is TRBJ2-7, with a tentative D call TRBD1 (6 bases). Germline CDR1 is MNHNS and CDR2 is SASEGT. The CDR3 spans 14 residues. V was cut by 8 bases and J by 1 base, with 15 bases left in between. The CDR3 nucleotides are TGTGCCAGCTCTCGGACAGAGGGGTCCTACGAGCAGTACTTC. Encoded protein: CASSRTEGSYEQYF.

This chain's CDR3 is CASSPQRFQSNEKLFF. The CDR3 bases are TGTGCCAGCTCACCCCAAAGGTTCCAGAGTAATGAAAAACTGTTTTTT. This chain links TRBV18 with TRBJ1-4; D not certain. Trimming took off 3 bases at V and 4 bases at J, with 15 bases between the two ends. The germline gives CDR1 KGHSH, CDR2 LQKENI. This CDR3 contains 16 residues.

This clonotype was seen ten or more times. The chain combines TRBV20-1 with TRBJ2-7, with 7 bases lining up with TRBD2. The CDR3 totals 13 residues. Germline V gene lookup returns CDR1 DFQATT and CDR2 SNEGSKA (reference sequence). J was trimmed by 2 bases and V by 6 bases; bases with no gene match: 7. As DNA, the CDR3 is TGCAGTGCCAGTAGGGAGGGCCCCTACGAGCAGTACTTC. Its translation is CSASREGPYEQYF.

This clonotype was recorded a few times. The chain joins TRBV7-2 to TRBJ2-7, with 7 bases lining up with TRBD1. Unmatched junction bases numbered 9, after V lost 1 base and J lost 6 bases. This CDR3 spans 15 amino acids. Germline V gene data show CDR1 as SGHTA and CDR2 as FQGNSA. In DNA form, the CDR3 reads TGTGCCAGCAGCTTAGAGGGGGCCCCCTACTTCGAGCAGTACTTC. It specifies CASSLEGAPYFEQYF.